This T cell receptor beta chain was identified during a study of yellow fever vaccine responses in identical twins. Concerning this clonotype itself: What it binds is unknown.

This CDR3 region has 13 residues. Deletions cut 3 bases from V and 8 bases from J, with 12 bases between. Broader study findings: Reports say the vaccine T cell response in twins looked partly convergent and partly personalized.

TCRdb re-called the RT-PCR reads through MiXCR, storing one row per CDR3 protein. The sample lists fewer than 3,000 distinct CDR3 sequences; around three quarters were seen once. The TCR sequence derives from a female donor who received the yellow fever vaccine. This chain links TRBV12-3 or TRBV12-4 with TRBJ2-3; D gene uncertain. The source material was T cells from blood (PBMCs), unsorted or a sorted subset (not recorded which), sampled before or after yellow fever vaccination (not recorded which). CDR3: CASSLSRAGTQYF. The DNA for the CDR3 is TGTGCCAGCAGTTTGTCGCGCGCCGGTACGCAGTATTTT.